This T cell receptor beta chain was obtained from a study of blood T cells in healthy people across ages (dated by TCRdb to between 2014 and 2016). Study-level background: In model experiments, template switching captured roughly one uniquely barcoded TCR beta cDNA molecule for every two T cells. The donors were split into four age groups: young (average approximately 16 years), middle-aged (39), aged (roughly 60) and long-lived (about 82). Using the same blood draw, the study looked at two additional independent replicas of 1 million unique cDNA reads for two donors, one aged 18 to 30 and the other aged 80 or older. Age-related changes in TCR beta repertoire diversity were measured in the study by deep sequencing normalized with unique cDNA molecular identifiers. To avoid experimental bias, donors of different ages were randomly spread across the sequencing lanes. General findings and caveats noted by the study authors: As age increased, observed TCR beta diversity per million T cells dropped in a roughly linear way, and a significant reduction was already evident by age around 41. Total diversity estimates from one million sequenced T cells were considered lower bounds and underestimates. Since profiling was done on bulk unsorted PBMCs, naive and antigen-experienced compartments could not be conclusively compared. Compared with the aged group, more naive CD4+ T cells, fewer expanded clones and increased TCR diversity were shown by the long-lived group, suggesting age selection. Observed TCR beta diversity correlated strongly with the percentage of naive T cells measured by flow cytometry. Because the CMV infection status of the donors was unknown, age-related changes in expanded clonotypes may potentially have been confounded.

Systemically healthy Caucasian individuals from Russia, 35 to 50 in total and aged about 6 to 95 years, were included as donors. Each donor gave 8 to 10 milliliters of peripheral blood, drawn into EDTA-treated Vacutainer tubes. Ficoll-Paque density-gradient centrifugation was used to isolate PBMCs, with at least 6.5 million per sample. Trizol reagent was used to extract total RNA from PBMCs, with at least 5 micrograms per sample. Naive CD45RAhigh/CD27high T cell percentages were measured by flow cytometry on a PBMC aliquot from every donor. The library was made by 5' RACE. Sequencing was carried out with an Illumina HiSeq 2500. A second PCR of about 7 to 12 cycles was run with a J-beta primer mix and a sample-barcoded 5' primer. A unique molecular identifier was introduced onto each TCR beta cDNA molecule by a template-switch 5' adaptor carrying 12 random nucleotides. Each sample yielded at least 3 million CDR3-containing paired-end reads. The Mint cDNA synthesis kit, primed by a TRBC-specific oligonucleotide, was used to synthesize first-strand cDNA from all RNA. Following uracil-DNA glycosylase treatment, all cDNA underwent a first 18-cycle PCR with the universal primers M1SS and BC2_uni_R. The original methods were these. Normalization of each sample was performed by random selection of 1 million high-quality reads, each carrying a distinct molecular identifier. Reads with shared molecular identifiers were discarded instead of being binned into consensus sequences. MiTCR, run with a Q25 quality threshold and the strictest error-elimination algorithm, handled CDR3 identification, clonotype clustering and error correction. A nonparametric unseen species model using Euler transformation provided a lower-bound estimate of total TCR beta diversity. Starting from the raw public reads, TCRdb applied fastp trimming at Q25, assembled clones with MiXCR and retained in-frame beta chains. One record per CDR3 amino acid sequence lists the most common genes and DNA. V and J calls and clone size were set by TCRdb, not the authors. The sample contains roughly 2 million distinct CDR3 sequences, less than 50% of them found a single time. The ten largest clonotypes hold around 2.1% of the sample.

Sequences DFQATT (CDR1) and SNEGSKA (CDR2) are obtained from the germline V gene (reference sequence). V is pruned by 5 bases and J by 7 bases, leaving 11 bases of the junction without a gene match. From its cysteine to its phenylalanine, the CDR3 spans 15 amino acids. Only the CDR3 part of the read is kept: 45 bases, read in frame from the first base. On this clonotype: Its antigen is still unknown. No base quality values were provided; no much bigger clone lies one nucleotide off.

The receptor comes from a woman aged 35 to 49 in good health. The sequenced material came from blood. The rearrangement combines TRBV20-1 with TRBJ2-3; 11 junctional bases match TRBD2. The DNA sequence is TGCAGTGCTGAGGTGGGGCTAGCGGGGGGAAATACGCAGTATTTT. This codes for CSAEVGLAGGNTQYF.